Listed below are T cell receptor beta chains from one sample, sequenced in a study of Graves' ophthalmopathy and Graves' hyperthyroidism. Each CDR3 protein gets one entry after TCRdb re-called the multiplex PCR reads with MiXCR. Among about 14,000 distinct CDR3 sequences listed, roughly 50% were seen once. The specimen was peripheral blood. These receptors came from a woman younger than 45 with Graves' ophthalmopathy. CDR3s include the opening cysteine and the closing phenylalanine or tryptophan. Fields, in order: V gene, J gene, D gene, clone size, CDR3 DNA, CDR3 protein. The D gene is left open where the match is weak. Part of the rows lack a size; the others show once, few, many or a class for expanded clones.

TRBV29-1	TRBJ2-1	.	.	TGCAGCGTTGATCTAGGGTTTGAGCAGTTCTTC	CSVDLGFEQFF
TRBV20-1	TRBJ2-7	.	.	TGCAGTGCTCAAGGGGGAACGGGACCCAACGAGCAGTACTTC	CSAQGGTGPNEQYF
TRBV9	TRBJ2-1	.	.	TGTGCCAGCAGCGTAGTCTACAATGAGCAGTTCTTC	CASSVVYNEQFF
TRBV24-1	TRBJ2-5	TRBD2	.	TGTGCCGCCAGTGATCCAGCGGGAGAGGGAGAGACCCAGTACTTC	CAASDPAGEGETQYF
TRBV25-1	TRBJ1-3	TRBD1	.	TGTGCCAGCAGTGGACGGACAGGGCCTGGAAACACCATATATTTT	CASSGRTGPGNTIYF
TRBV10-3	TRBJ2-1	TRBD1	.	TGTGCCATCAGTGATGTGACAGGGGGAGGCAATGAGCAGTTCTTC	CAISDVTGGGNEQFF
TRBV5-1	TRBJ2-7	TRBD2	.	TGCGCCAGCAGCTTGTGGGGAGCGGGGAGCGAGCAGTACTTC	CASSLWGAGSEQYF
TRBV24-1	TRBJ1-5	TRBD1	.	TGTGCCACCAGTGAGGGCCCGGGACAGGGACCTAATCAGCCCCAGCATTTT	CATSEGPGQGPNQPQHF
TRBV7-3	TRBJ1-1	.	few	TGTGCCAGCAGCTTAGGACATTCGAACACTGAAGCTTTCTTT	CASSLGHSNTEAFF
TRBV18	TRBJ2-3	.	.	TGTGCCAGCTCACCGTGGGGGGCTACGGGCACAGATACGCAGTATTTT	CASSPWGATGTDTQYF
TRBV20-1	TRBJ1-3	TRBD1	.	TGCAGTGCTACTGACAGGGGACCTGGAAACACCATATATTTT	CSATDRGPGNTIYF
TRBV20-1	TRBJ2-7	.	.	TGCAGTGCTAGGCGGCCGCTGCACTACGAGCAGTACTTC	CSARRPLHYEQYF
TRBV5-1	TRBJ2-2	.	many	TGCGCCAGCAGCTTACAAAGCGGGCAGCAATCCAGGACCGGGGAGCTGTTTTTT	CASSLQSGQQSRTGELFF
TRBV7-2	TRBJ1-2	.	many	TGTGCCAGCAGTCTAGGGACGAGAAGGGGCTACACCTTC	CASSLGTRRGYTF
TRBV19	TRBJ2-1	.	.	TGTGCCAGTAGTACCCGGAGCTACAATGAGCAGTTCTTC	CASSTRSYNEQFF
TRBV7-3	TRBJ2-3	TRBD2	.	TGTGCCAGCAGCCAGGGACTAGCTGGGAATACGCAGTATTTT	CASSQGLAGNTQYF
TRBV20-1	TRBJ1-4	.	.	TGCAGTGCTAGAGACCCGTCGCGGATAACTAATGAAAAACTGTTTTTT	CSARDPSRITNEKLFF
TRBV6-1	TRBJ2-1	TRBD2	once	TGTGCCAGCACGGGGAGCGGGAGGGGGATTTACAATGAGCAGTTCTTC	CASTGSGRGIYNEQFF
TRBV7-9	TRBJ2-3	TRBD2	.	TGTGCCATCAGCTTACTAGGAGCGGGAGATGCGCAGTATTTT	CAISLLGAGDAQYF
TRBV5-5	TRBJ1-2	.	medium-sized	TGTGCCAGCAGCTTGGCGGGGAACTATGGCTACACCTTC	CASSLAGNYGYTF
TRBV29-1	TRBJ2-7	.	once	TGCAGCGTTGAAGTATCGTACGAGCAGTACTTC	CSVEVSYEQYF
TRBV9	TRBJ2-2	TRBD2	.	TGTGCCAGCAGCGTCCAGGGAGGGCATGCCGGGGAGCTGTTTTTT	CASSVQGGHAGELFF